This T cell receptor (beta chain) stems from a study of follicular helper T cells after annual influenza vaccination. General study results and limits: Successive annual vaccinations recalled a recurrent oligoclonal ICOS+CD38+ cTfh response with influenza-specific clonotypes. Most later recoveries of Day 7 ICOS+CD38+ clones were ICOS-CD38- cTfh.

As regards this clone: Its target is not known.

Sequencing used immunoSEQ multiplex PCR; TCRdb keeps in-frame clones, though not all of them. The sample includes approximately 9,000 clones, 85% to 90% of them seen just once. Time point reported: 2015-2016 season, pre-vaccination. This CDR3 spans 11 amino acids. CDR1 is SGHAT, CDR2 FQNNGV, per germline. V shed 4 bases, J shed 10 bases, and the junction held 1 base outside the gene matches. This sequence was found in an adult who received the influenza vaccine. The chain has TRBV11-2 and TRBJ2-1, with 7 bases identical to TRBD2. This specimen was CXCR5+ CD38- circulating T follicular helper cells from blood, taken on the day of influenza vaccination. Sample subset: circulating Tfh, non-naive CD4+CXCR5+PD-1+ (ICOS+CD38+ or ICOS-CD38-). The CDR3 coding sequence is TGTGCCAGCAGCTGGGGAGGGGAGCAGTTCTTC. Translation gives CASSWGGEQFF.